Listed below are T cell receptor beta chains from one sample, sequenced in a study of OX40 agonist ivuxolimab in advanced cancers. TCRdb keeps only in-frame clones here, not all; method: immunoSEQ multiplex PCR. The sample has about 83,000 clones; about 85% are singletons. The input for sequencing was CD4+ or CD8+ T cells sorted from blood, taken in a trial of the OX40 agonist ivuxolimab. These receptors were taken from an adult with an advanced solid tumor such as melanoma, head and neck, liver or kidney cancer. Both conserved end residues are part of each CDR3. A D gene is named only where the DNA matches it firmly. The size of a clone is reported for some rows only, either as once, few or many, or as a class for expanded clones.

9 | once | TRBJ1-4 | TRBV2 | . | CASGEKLFF | TGTGCCTCCGGGGAAAAACTGTTTTTT
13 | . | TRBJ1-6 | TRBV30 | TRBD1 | CAWSEQGGSPLHF | TGTGCCTGGAGCGAACAGGGGGGCTCACCCCTCCACTTT
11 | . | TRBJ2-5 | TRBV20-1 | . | CSATGAGTQYF | TGCAGTGCAACAGGAGCGGGGACCCAGTACTTC
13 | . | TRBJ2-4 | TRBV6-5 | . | CASSPSRADIQYF | TGTGCCAGCAGCCCCTCAAGGGCGGACATTCAGTACTTC
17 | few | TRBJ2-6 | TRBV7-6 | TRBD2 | CASSLGGGAFGANVLTF | TGTGCCAGCAGCTTAGGCGGGGGGGCGTTTGGGGCCAACGTCCTGACTTTC
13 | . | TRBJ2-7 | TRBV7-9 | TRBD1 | CASSWGTGLDQYF | TGTGCCAGCAGCTGGGGGACAGGGTTGGATCAGTACTTC
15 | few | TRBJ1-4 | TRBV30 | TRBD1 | CAWRKGASFNEKLFF | TGTGCCTGGAGAAAGGGGGCGAGTTTTAATGAAAAACTGTTTTTT
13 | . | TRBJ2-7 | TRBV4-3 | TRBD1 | CASSQQQGYEQYF | TGCGCCAGCAGCCAACAACAGGGGTACGAGCAGTACTTC
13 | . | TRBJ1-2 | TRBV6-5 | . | CASSIQGGYGYTF | TGTGCCAGCAGTATACAGGGTGGCTATGGCTACACCTTC
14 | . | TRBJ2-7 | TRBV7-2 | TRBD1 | CASSLGQGANEQYF | TGTGCCAGCAGCCTAGGACAGGGGGCCAACGAGCAGTACTTC
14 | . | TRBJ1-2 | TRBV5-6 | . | CASSFTGLGQGYTF | TGTGCCAGCAGCTTCACAGGGTTGGGTCAGGGCTACACCTTC
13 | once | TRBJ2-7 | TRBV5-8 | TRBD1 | CASSRDRGREQYF | TGTGCCAGCAGTCGGGACAGGGGGCGTGAGCAGTACTTC
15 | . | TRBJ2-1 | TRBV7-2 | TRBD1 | CASSLGQGSYNEQFF | TGTGCCAGCAGCCTAGGACAGGGCTCCTACAATGAGCAGTTCTTC
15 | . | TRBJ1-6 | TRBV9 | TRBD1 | CASSADLTGDSPLHF | TGTGCCAGCAGCGCTGATCTCACAGGGGATTCACCCCTCCACTTT
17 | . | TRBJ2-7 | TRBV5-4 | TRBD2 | CASSSGLAGAKLYEQYF | TGTGCCAGCAGCTCAGGACTAGCGGGGGCCAAATTATACGAGCAGTACTTC
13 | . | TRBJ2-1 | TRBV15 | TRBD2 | CATGLAGAGEQFF | TGTGCCACGGGCCTAGCGGGGGCGGGGGAGCAGTTCTTC
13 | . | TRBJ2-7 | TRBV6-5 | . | CASSYNRAAEQYF | TGTGCCAGCAGTTATAACAGGGCGGCCGAGCAGTACTTC
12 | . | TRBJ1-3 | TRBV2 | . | CASSETRNTIYF | TGTGCCAGCAGTGAAACAAGAAACACCATATATTTT
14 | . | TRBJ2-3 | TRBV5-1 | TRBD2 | CASMVAGRGDTQYF | TGCGCCAGTATGGTAGCGGGGAGAGGAGATACGCAGTATTTT
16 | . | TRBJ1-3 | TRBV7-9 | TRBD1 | CASSPPGTASGNTIYF | TGTGCCAGCAGCCCCCCAGGGACAGCCTCTGGAAACACCATATATTTT
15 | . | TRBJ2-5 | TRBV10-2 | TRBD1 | CASSVRLGTEETQYF | TGCGCCAGCAGTGTACGTCTGGGGACAGAAGAGACCCAGTACTTC
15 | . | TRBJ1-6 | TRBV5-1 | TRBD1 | CASSLQTGMDSPLHF | TGCGCCAGCAGCCTGCAGACAGGGATGGACTCACCCCTCCACTTT
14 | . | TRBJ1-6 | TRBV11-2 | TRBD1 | CASSQGQVRSPLHF | TGTGCCAGCAGCCAAGGACAGGTCCGATCACCCCTCCACTTT
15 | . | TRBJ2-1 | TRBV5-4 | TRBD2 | CASSLPGGLYNEQFF | TGTGCCAGCAGCTTGCCGGGGGGGCTATACAATGAGCAGTTCTTC
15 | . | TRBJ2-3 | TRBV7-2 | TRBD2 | CASSLLAGYTDTQYF | TGTGCCAGCAGCCTACTAGCGGGGTACACAGATACGCAGTATTTT
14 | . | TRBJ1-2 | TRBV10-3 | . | CAISERWGEGGYTF | TGTGCCATCAGCGAAAGATGGGGGGAGGGTGGCTACACCTTC
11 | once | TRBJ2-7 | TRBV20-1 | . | CSASTFYEQYF | TGCAGTGCTAGTACATTCTACGAGCAGTACTTC
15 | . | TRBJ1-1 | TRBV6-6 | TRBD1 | CASSNRGTGNTEAFF | TGTGCCAGCAGTAACCGGGGGACAGGGAACACTGAAGCTTTCTTT
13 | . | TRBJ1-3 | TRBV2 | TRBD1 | CASSGTGGDTIYF | TGTGCCAGCAGTGGGACAGGTGGGGACACCATATATTTT
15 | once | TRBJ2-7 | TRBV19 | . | CASSPQGYSTYEQYF | TGTGCCAGTAGCCCGCAGGGTTATAGCACCTACGAGCAGTACTTC
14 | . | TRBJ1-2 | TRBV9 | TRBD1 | CASSAGQGAYGYTF | TGTGCCAGCAGCGCCGGACAGGGGGCCTATGGCTACACCTTC
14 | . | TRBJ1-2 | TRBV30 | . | CAWAMTEPNYGYTF | TGTGCCTGGGCCATGACGGAACCCAACTATGGCTACACCTTC